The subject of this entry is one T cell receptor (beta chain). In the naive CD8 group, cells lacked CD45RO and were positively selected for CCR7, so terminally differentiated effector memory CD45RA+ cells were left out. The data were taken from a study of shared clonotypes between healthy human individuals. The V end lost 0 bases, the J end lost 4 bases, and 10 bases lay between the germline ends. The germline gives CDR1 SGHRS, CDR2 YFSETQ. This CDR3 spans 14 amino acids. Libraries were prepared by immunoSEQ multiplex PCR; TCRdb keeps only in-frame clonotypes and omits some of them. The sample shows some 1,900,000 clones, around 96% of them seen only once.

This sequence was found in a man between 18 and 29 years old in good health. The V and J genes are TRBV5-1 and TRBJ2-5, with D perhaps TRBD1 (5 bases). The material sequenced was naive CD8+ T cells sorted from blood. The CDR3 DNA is TGCGCCAGCAGCTTGGGAAGGGGCTTAGAGACCCAGTACTTC. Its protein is CASSLGRGLETQYF. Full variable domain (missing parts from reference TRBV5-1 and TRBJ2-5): KAGVTQTPRYLIKTRGQQVTLSCSPISGHRSVSWYQQTPGQGLQFLFEYFSETQRNKGNFPGRFSGRQFSNSRSEMNVSTLELGDSALYLCASSLGRGLETQYFGPGTRLLVL.